The source of this T cell receptor (beta chain) is a study of shared clonotypes between healthy human individuals. Notes on the study in general: Compared with clonotypes that all four donors shared, non-shared clonotypes had lower generation probabilities.

This table comes from immunoSEQ multiplex PCR, and its TCRdb copy is limited to in-frame clones, with some not included. The sample records around 1.6 million clones, 98% being singletons. Concerning this clone itself: Its target is unknown.

In germline, CDR1 is MNHEY, CDR2 SVGAGI. CDR3 size: 15 residues. The J segment lost 5 bases and the V segment lost 1 base, leaving 6 bases of the junction unmatched. This clonotype was sampled from a man younger than 45 in good health. J is TRBJ1-1 and V is TRBV6-5, with 8 bases aligning to TRBD1. Sequencing was performed on naive CD4+ T cells sorted from blood. Subset meaning: CD45RA+ positively selected. This chain's CDR3 is CASSYFRQGRTEAFF. The CDR3 DNA reads as TGTGCCAGCAGTTACTTTCGACAGGGGAGGACTGAAGCTTTCTTT.